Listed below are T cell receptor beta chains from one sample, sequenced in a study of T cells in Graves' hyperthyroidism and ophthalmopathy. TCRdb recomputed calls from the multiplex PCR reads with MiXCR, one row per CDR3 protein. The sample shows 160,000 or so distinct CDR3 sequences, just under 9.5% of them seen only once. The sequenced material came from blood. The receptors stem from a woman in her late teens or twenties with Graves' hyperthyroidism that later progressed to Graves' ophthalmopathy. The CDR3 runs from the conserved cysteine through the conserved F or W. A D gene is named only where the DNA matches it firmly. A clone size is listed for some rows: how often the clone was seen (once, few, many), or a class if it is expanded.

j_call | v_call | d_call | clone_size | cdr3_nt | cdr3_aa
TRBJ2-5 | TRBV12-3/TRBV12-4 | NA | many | TGTGCCAGCAGTTTAGCGCTAAGGTGGGAGGCGAGGGAGACCCAGTACTTC | CASSLALRWEARETQYF
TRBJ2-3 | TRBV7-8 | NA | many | TGTGCCAGCAGCTTATCTAGCACAGATACGCAGTATTTT | CASSLSSTDTQYF
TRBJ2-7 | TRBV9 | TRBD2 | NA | TGTGCCAGCAGCCCTAGCGGGGGGGCCGAGTACGAGCAGTACTTC | CASSPSGGAEYEQYF
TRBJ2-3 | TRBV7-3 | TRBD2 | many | TGTGCCAGCAGCAACAGACTAGCGGGAAAAACAGATACGCAGTATTTT | CASSNRLAGKTDTQYF
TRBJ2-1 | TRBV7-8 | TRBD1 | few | TGTGCCAGCAGCTCATATGGGGCGGTAGGACAGGGGGCGAATGAGCAGTTCTTC | CASSSYGAVGQGANEQFF
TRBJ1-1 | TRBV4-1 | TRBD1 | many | TGCGCCAGCAGCCTTGGACAGGTGCTGAACACTGAAGCTTTCTTT | CASSLGQVLNTEAFF
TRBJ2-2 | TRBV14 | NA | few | TGTGCCAGCAGCCAATTTCTGGGGGCCGGGGAGCTGTTTTTT | CASSQFLGAGELFF
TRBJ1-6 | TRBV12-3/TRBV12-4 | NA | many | TGTGCCAGCAGTTTTGGGGTATCGAGTTCACCCCTCCACTTT | CASSFGVSSSPLHF
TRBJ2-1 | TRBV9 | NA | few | TGTGCCAGCAGCGTATCCCCAATTCCCAGCTCCTACAATGAGCAGTTCTTC | CASSVSPIPSSYNEQFF
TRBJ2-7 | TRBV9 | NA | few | TGTGCCAGCAGCGTAGACGGGCTCTACGAGCAGTACTTC | CASSVDGLYEQYF